These 5 T cell receptor beta chains share one sample of origin, sequenced in a study of blood T cell repertoires in COVID-19. Sequencing used immunoSEQ multiplex PCR; TCRdb keeps in-frame clones, though not all of them. Of about 160,000 clones listed, 87% are singletons. Sequencing was carried out using peripheral blood. The receptors stem from a woman aged 60 to 75 who had recovered from COVID-19.

V is TRBV7-9 and J is TRBJ1-1, with D perhaps TRBD1 (6 bases). CDR1 is SEHNR and CDR2 is FQNEAQ in the germline V gene (reference sequence). This CDR3 has 12 residues. The V and J ends lost 3 bases and 11 bases respectively, with 13 bases between them. The CDR3, as DNA: TGTGCCAGCAGCTTCCCCGGGGGGCAGGCTTTCTTT. It specifies CASSFPGGQAFF.

This sequence joins TRBV5-4 and TRBJ1-2, with TRBD1 matching 8 bases. V shed 0 bases and J 7 bases; nucleotides not matched to a gene: 8. Germline V gene sequence: CDR1 SGHNT, CDR2 YYREEE (reference sequence). This CDR3 spans 15 amino acids. For the CDR3, the DNA is TGTGCCAGCAGCTTGGCGGACAGGGCGGGGGTTGGCTACACCTTC. As protein: CASSLADRAGVGYTF.

The V gene is TRBV4-1, the J gene TRBJ1-6; TRBD1 matches 7 bases. After removal of 4 bases from V and 0 bases from J, the junction contained 6 bases not matched to a gene. This CDR3 contains 17 residues. CDR1 is MGHRA and CDR2 is YSYEKL in the germline V gene. The CDR3 spells CASSPPGGSSYNSPLHF. The CDR3 DNA is TGCGCCAGCAGCCCTCCAGGGGGGAGCTCCTATAATTCACCCCTCCACTTT.

The V and J genes are TRBV24-1 and TRBJ1-5; tentatively, D is TRBD1 (5 bases). Germline V lookup: CDR1 KGHDR, CDR2 SFDVKD. The CDR3 has 13 residues. Between the trimmed V and J ends, which lost 6 bases and 8 bases, there was a span of 13 bases. The CDR3 reads CATSHRLYEPQHF. The CDR3 region has the DNA TGTGCCACCAGTCACAGGCTTTATGAGCCCCAGCATTTT.

V is TRBV19 and J is TRBJ2-7; TRBD1 matches 8 bases. There are 16 residues in the CDR3. V dropped 6 bases and J dropped 3; count of bases not matched to a gene: 13. Germline V lookup: CDR1 LNHDA, CDR2 SQIVND (reference sequence). CDR3 DNA sequence: TGTGCCAGTAGGAACTCAGCGTCAGGGGGCGGCTACGAGCAGTACTTC. It encodes CASRNSASGGGYEQYF.